This note documents a single TCR beta chain sequence. Only in-frame clones appear in the TCRdb table, and some are missing; sequencing was by immunoSEQ multiplex PCR. This table holds 330,000 or so clones, over 70% found once. The data originate from a study of blood T cell repertoires in COVID-19. The wider study: Spain, Italy and the United States supplied samples that represented acute and convalescent COVID-19.

The sequence derives from a man aged 25 to 45 who had recovered from COVID-19. The source material was PBMCs or T cells enriched from blood (not recorded which).

This CDR3 is CASSRDGKSYEQYF. The CDR3 nucleotides are TGCGCCAGCAGCAGAGACGGGAAATCCTACGAGCAGTACTTC. This chain links TRBV5-1 with TRBJ2-7; TRBD2 might be the D (5 bases). Trimming removed 4 bases at V and 1 base at J, with 12 bases between. The CDR3 is 14 residues long. The germline V gene encodes CDR1 SGHRS and CDR2 YFSETQ.